Listed below are T cell receptor beta chains from one sample, sequenced in a study of monozygotic twins with inflammatory bowel disease. Using the 5' RACE reads, TCRdb records one entry per CDR3 protein without DNA. This repertoire includes over 200,000 distinct CDR3 sequences. The material sequenced was blood. The receptors originated from a human donor with ulcerative colitis or Crohn's disease, or a healthy co-twin of an affected twin (not recorded which). CDR3s include the opening cysteine and the closing phenylalanine or tryptophan.

j_call v_call cdr3_aa
TRBJ2-5 TRBV2 CASSELSVNLGETQYF
TRBJ1-1 TRBV2 CASSVEMNTEAFF
TRBJ2-7 TRBV5-1 CASSSTTAKTYEQYF
TRBJ2-3 TRBV15 CATSRESGGRNTDTQYF
TRBJ2-7 TRBV3-1 CASSQELPTSYEQYF
TRBJ2-1 TRBV6-5 CASSWFLGDRGHNEQFF
TRBJ1-2 TRBV12-3/TRBV12-4 CASSLRQGQNTF
TRBJ1-5 TRBV7-9 CASSLKGSGQPQHF
TRBJ1-2 TRBV6-5 CASSYSAEKGDYGYTF
TRBJ2-7 TRBV6-5 CASGRPYEQYF
TRBJ1-6 TRBV5-1 CATRTGDNSPLHF
TRBJ2-7 TRBV29-1 CSVEELRPGGYEQYF
TRBJ2-1 TRBV11-2 CASSLNTRGQSFYNEQFF
TRBJ2-3 TRBV12-3/TRBV12-4 CASSFRVAGTDTQYF
TRBJ2-1 TRBV7-9 CASSNPPGGSYNEQFF
TRBJ2-7 TRBV20-1 CSARKLPGPYEQYF
TRBJ1-1 TRBV5-1 CASSTDRAGNTEAFF
TRBJ2-3 TRBV7-2 CASSLPAGVGTDTQYF
TRBJ2-5 TRBV5-1 CASRMSETQYF
TRBJ2-2 TRBV28 CASSGSPGQATGGRATGELFF